The rows below give T cell receptor beta chains drawn from one sample of a study of CD8+CD57+ T cells in acquired aplastic anemia. Each CDR3 protein gets one entry after TCRdb re-called the reads with MiXCR. The sample lists about 150,000 distinct CDR3 sequences, roughly 49% seen once, with about an eighth in the top ten. Sequences were obtained from sorted CD4+, CD8+, or CD8+CD57+ T cells (not recorded which) from PBMCs. The receptors shown here come from a human donor with aplastic anemia. Both conserved end residues are part of each CDR3. D genes are given only for firm matches. Expanded clones get a size class; other rows say once, few or many, or leave the size out.

clone size	D gene	V gene	J gene	CDR3 DNA	CDR3 protein
.	.	TRBV11-1	TRBJ2-1	TGTGCCAGCAGCTTGGGCAGGAGCCCCTACAATGAGCAGTTCTTC	CASSLGRSPYNEQFF
.	TRBD2	TRBV24-1	TRBJ2-5	TGTGCCACCAGTGATAAGCGGGGCCCTGGAGAGACCCAGTACTTC	CATSDKRGPGETQYF
many	TRBD2	TRBV11-2	TRBJ2-7	TGTGCCAGCAGCTCAGACGGACTAGCGGGGGTGAACAACTACGAGCAGTACTTC	CASSSDGLAGVNNYEQYF
.	.	TRBV20-1	TRBJ2-7	TGCAGTGCTATTCACTTGCAGGGACACGAGCAGTACTTC	CSAIHLQGHEQYF
.	.	TRBV5-1	TRBJ2-1	TGCGCCAGCAGCTTGGCATTGTTAACGAATGAGCAGTTCTTC	CASSLALLTNEQFF
.	.	TRBV24-1	TRBJ1-2	TGTGCCACCAGTCCCGCGGGCGGAGCTAACTATGGCTACACCTTC	CATSPAGGANYGYTF
few	.	TRBV18	TRBJ1-2	TGTGCCAGCTCAACCGGCCAGGGACCAGGCTACACCTTC	CASSTGQGPGYTF
many	.	TRBV7-9	TRBJ2-1	TGTGCCAGCAGCTTCCGTAATGAGCAGTTCTTC	CASSFRNEQFF
.	.	TRBV15	TRBJ1-1	TGTGCCACCAGCAGGGATGGGGGGGCGAGAGAGAACACTGAAGCTTTCTTT	CATSRDGGARENTEAFF
.	.	TRBV29-1	TRBJ1-1	TGCAGCGCTAAAACAGAAATGAACACTGAAGCTTTCTTT	CSAKTEMNTEAFF
.	.	TRBV10-3	TRBJ1-1	TGTGCCATCAGTTCGTCGGTGAACACTGAAGCTTTCTTT	CAISSSVNTEAFF
few	TRBD1	TRBV18	TRBJ2-5	TGTGCCAGCTCAATTTCGGGACAGCTCTGGGAAGAGACCCAGTACTTC	CASSISGQLWEETQYF
.	.	TRBV3-1	TRBJ2-7	TGTGCCAGCAGCCAAGGCGCCGGGCAGTACTTC	CASSQGAGQYF
many	TRBD1	TRBV3-1	TRBJ1-1	TGTGCCAGCAGCCAAGATTACAGGGGGAACACTGAAGCTTTCTTT	CASSQDYRGNTEAFF
.	TRBD1	TRBV15	TRBJ1-1	TGTGCCACCAGCAGACGACAGGGGGCAGATACTGAAGCTTTCTTT	CATSRRQGADTEAFF
many	TRBD1	TRBV10-3	TRBJ2-2	TGTGCCACCCGGGACAGGGGGCTCACCGGGGAGCTGTTTTTT	CATRDRGLTGELFF
many	.	TRBV9	TRBJ2-3	TGTGCCAGCAGCGTTTATGCAACTAGTGGGAGCACAGATACGCAGTATTTT	CASSVYATSGSTDTQYF
few	.	TRBV20-1	TRBJ2-5	TGCAGTGCTAACGGGGTGGGACGAAACCAAGAGACCCAGTACTTC	CSANGVGRNQETQYF
many	.	TRBV19	TRBJ2-7	TGTGCCAGTACCCCAGGGATGGGTCTCTACGAGCAGTACTTC	CASTPGMGLYEQYF
.	.	TRBV2	TRBJ2-1	TGTGCCAGCAGTGCAGACAATTACAATGAGCAGTTCTTC	CASSADNYNEQFF
many	.	TRBV27	TRBJ2-5	TGTGCCAGCAGTTTAAGTTACAGTGAAGAAGAGACCCAGTACTTC	CASSLSYSEEETQYF
.	TRBD2	TRBV24-1	TRBJ2-1	TGTGCCACCAGTGATTCGGGAGGTAGGTCCTACAATGAGCAGTTCTTC	CATSDSGGRSYNEQFF
.	TRBD1	TRBV20-1	TRBJ2-5	TGCAGTGCTAGAGGGGGACAGGGCTCCACCCAAGAGACCCAGTACTTC	CSARGGQGSTQETQYF
few	.	TRBV2	TRBJ1-1	TGTGCCAGCAGGTCTTGGGGGGGGGAGATCACTGAAGCTTTCTTT	CASRSWGGEITEAFF
many	TRBD2	TRBV11-2	TRBJ2-2	TGTGCCAGCAGCTTAGTAGCTAGCGGGGCGGTTAACACCGGGGAGCTGTTTTTT	CASSLVASGAVNTGELFF
many	.	TRBV7-9	TRBJ2-2	TGTGCCAGCAGCTCAGGGGCAAGCGGGGAGCTGTTTTTT	CASSSGASGELFF
.	.	TRBV29-1	TRBJ1-3	TGCAGCGTTGAAGATCGGGGAACGAGCTCTGGAAACACCATATATTTT	CSVEDRGTSSGNTIYF
many	TRBD1	TRBV6-2/TRBV6-3	TRBJ1-5	TGTGCCAGCAGTTACCGGGACAGTAGCCAGCCCCAGCATTTT	CASSYRDSSQPQHF